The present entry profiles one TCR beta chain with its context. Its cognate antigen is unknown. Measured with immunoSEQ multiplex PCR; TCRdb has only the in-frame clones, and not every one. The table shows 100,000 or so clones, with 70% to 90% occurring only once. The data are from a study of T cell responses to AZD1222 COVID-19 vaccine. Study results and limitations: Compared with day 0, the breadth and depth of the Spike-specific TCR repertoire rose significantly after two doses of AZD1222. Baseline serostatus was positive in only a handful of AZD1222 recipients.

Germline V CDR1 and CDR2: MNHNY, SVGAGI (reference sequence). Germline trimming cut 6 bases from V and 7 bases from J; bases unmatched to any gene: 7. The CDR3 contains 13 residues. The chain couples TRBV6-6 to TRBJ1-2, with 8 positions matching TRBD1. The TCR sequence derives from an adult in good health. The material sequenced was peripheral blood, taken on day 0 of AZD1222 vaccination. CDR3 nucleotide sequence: TGTGCCAGCAGACCGACAGGGGCGGGTGGCTACACCTTC. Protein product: CASRPTGAGGYTF.